This TCR beta chain was recorded in a study of cytomegalovirus exposure and HLA in healthy donors. 13 Jbeta primers and 60 Vbeta primers were used for the PCR. Clones were sequenced by immunoSEQ multiplex PCR, and TCRdb holds only the in-frame ones, with some missing. This table has over 150,000 clones, under 90% appearing once. Germline CDR1 reads MNHNS; CDR2 reads SASEGT. Germline trimming cut 6 bases from V and 0 bases from J; bases unmatched to any gene: 7. This CDR3 region has 15 residues. The TCR originated in a man younger than 40 in good health and CMV-seropositive. The sequenced material came from PBMCs. This rearrangement joins TRBV6-1 to TRBJ1-1, with 7 bases lining up with TRBD1. This CDR3 is CASRDYRGMNTEAFF. CDR3 nucleotide sequence: TGTGCCAGCAGAGACTACAGGGGAATGAACACTGAAGCTTTCTTT.